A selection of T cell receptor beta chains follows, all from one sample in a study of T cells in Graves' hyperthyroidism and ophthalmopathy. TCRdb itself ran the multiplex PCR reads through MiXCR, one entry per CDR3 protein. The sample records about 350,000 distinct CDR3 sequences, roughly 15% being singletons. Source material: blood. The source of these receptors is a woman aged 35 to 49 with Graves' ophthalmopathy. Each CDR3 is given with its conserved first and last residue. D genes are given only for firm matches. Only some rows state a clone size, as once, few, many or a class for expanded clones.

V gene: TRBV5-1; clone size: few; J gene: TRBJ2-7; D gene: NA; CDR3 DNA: TGCGCCAGCAGCTTGGGGACAGCTAGCTCCTACGAGCAGTACTTC; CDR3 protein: CASSLGTASSYEQYF
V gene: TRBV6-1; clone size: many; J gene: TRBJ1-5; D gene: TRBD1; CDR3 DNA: TGTGCCAGCAGCGGCGGAACGGGACAGGGGGCAGGGCAGCCCCAGCATTTT; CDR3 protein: CASSGGTGQGAGQPQHF
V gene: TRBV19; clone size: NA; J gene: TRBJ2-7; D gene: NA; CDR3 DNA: TGTGCCAGTAGTATGGGACCGGAGCAGTACTTC; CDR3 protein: CASSMGPEQYF
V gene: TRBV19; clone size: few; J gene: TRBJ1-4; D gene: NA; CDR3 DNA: TGTGCCAGTAGTCCCCTGGAGGGACTTACAGAAAAACTGTTTTTT; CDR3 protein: CASSPLEGLTEKLFF
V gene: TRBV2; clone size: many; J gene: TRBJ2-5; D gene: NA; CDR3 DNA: TGTGCCAGCAGTGAGGTCGGGCTAGCCCAAGAGACCCAGTACTTC; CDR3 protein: CASSEVGLAQETQYF
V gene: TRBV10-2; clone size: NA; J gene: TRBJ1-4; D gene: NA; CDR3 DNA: TGCGCCAGCAGGGACGGCGGGGGCAATGAAAAACTGTTTTTT; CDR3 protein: CASRDGGGNEKLFF
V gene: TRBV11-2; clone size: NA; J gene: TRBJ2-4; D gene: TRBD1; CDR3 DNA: TGTGCCAGCAGCGACAGGGTGGGAGCCAAAAACATTCAGTACTTC; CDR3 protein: CASSDRVGAKNIQYF
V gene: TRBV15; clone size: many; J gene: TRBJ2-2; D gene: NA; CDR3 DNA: TGTGCCACCAGCAGAGTCAGGAGGGACACCGGGGAGCTGTTTTTT; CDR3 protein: CATSRVRRDTGELFF
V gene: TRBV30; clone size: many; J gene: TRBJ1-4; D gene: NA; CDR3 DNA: TGTGCCTGGAGTCTCCGGAGCCTGATTGGTGAAAAACTGTTTTTT; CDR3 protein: CAWSLRSLIGEKLFF
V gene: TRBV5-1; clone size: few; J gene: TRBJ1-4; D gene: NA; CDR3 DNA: TGCGCCAGCAGCTTGGAGGCAGCTAATGAAAAACTGTTTTTT; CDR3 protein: CASSLEAANEKLFF
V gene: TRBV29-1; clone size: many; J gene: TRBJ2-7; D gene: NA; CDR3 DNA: TGCAGCGTTGAAGAGGGGCCAGCCGAGCAGTACTTC; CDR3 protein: CSVEEGPAEQYF
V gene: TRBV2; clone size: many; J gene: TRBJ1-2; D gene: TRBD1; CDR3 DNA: TGTGCCAGCATTTTTAGGGACAGCTATGGCTACACCTTC; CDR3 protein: CASIFRDSYGYTF
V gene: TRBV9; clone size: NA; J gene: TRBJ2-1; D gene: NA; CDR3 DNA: TGTGCCAGCAGCGTAGATTTTAATGAGCAGTTCTTC; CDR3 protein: CASSVDFNEQFF
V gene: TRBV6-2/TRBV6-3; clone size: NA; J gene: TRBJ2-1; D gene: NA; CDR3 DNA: TGTGCCAGCAGTCCCTACACCCATGAGCAGTTCTTC; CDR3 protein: CASSPYTHEQFF
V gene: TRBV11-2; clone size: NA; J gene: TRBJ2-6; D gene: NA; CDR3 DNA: TGTGCCATCAGCTTAGCATGGGGGTCTGGGGCCAACGTCCTGACTTTC; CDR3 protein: CAISLAWGSGANVLTF
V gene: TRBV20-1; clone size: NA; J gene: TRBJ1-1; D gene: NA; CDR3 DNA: TGCAGTGCTCCTTCTCCTTACAGGATTCGGAACACTGAAGCTTTCTTT; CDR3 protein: CSAPSPYRIRNTEAFF
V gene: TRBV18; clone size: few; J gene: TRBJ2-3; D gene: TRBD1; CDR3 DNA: TGTGCCACGGGGCCCGGGACAGGGAGCACAGATACGCAGTATTTT; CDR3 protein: CATGPGTGSTDTQYF
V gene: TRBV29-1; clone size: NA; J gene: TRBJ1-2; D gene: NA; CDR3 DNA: TGCAGCCCGGACGCTCGGGGCTACACCTTC; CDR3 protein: CSPDARGYTF
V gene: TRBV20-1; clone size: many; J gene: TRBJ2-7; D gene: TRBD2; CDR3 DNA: TGCAGTGCTAGAGTCGGGGGGTCTTACTCCGAGCAGTACTTC; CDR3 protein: CSARVGGSYSEQYF
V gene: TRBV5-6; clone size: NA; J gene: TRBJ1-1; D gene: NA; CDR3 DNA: TGTGCCAGCAGCTGGGAGACATATGTAGGATCTGAAGCTCTCTTT; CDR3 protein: CASSWETYVGSEALF
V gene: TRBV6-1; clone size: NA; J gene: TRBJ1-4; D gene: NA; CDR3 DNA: TGTGCCAGCAGTGGGTCCCATCTAAATAATGGAAAACTGTTTTTT; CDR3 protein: CASSGSHLNNGKLFF
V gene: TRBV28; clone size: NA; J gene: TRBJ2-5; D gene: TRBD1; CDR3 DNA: TGTGCCAGCAGTGAACAGGGGATAGGGGGCGAGACCCAGTACTTC; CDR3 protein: CASSEQGIGGETQYF
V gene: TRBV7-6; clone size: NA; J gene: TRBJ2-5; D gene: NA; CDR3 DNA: TGTGCCAGCAGCTTAGCGCAAAGCGGGGAGACCCAGTACTTC; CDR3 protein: CASSLAQSGETQYF
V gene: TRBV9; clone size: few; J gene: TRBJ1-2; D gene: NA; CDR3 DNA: TGTGCCAGCAGCGTAGGTCACTATGGCTACACCTTC; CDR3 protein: CASSVGHYGYTF
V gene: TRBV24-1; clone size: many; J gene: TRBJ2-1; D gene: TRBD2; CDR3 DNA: TGTGCCACCAGCGGACTAGCGGGGGATGAGCAGTTCTTC; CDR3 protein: CATSGLAGDEQFF
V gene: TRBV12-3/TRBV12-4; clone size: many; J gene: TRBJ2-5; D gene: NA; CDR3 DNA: TGTGCCAGCAGTTGGGGGAGAATGGAGACCCAGTACTTC; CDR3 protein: CASSWGRMETQYF
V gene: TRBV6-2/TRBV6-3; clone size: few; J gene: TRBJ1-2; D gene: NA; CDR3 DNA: TGTGCCAGCAGTCTTTGGACGGAGATTATCTATGGCTACACCTTC; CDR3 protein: CASSLWTEIIYGYTF
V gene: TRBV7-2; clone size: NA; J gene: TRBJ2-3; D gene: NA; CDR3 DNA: TGTGCCAGCAGCCCCGTCTTGGGAGATACGCAGTATTTT; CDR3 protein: CASSPVLGDTQYF
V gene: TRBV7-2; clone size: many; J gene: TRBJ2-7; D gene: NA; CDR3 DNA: TGTGCCAGCAGCCCCTGGGGCTACGAGCAGTACTTC; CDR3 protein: CASSPWGYEQYF
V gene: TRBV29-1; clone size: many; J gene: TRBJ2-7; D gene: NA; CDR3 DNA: TGCAGCGTTGCGTACAGGGCTCGGGAGCAGTACTTC; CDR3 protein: CSVAYRAREQYF
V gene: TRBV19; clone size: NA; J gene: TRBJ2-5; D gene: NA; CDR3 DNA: TGTGCCAGTAGTATCAGTCAGGGGCGGGAGACCCAGTACTTC; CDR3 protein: CASSISQGRETQYF
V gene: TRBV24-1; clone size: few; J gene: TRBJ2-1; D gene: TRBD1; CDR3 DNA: TGTGCCACCAGCAGCCATCAGACAGGGAAGATCGGTGAGCAGTTCTTC; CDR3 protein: CATSSHQTGKIGEQFF
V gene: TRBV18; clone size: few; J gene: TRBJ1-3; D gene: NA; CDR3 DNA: TGTGCCAGCTCACCAGGGACCGTCTCTGGAAACACCATATATTTT; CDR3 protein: CASSPGTVSGNTIYF
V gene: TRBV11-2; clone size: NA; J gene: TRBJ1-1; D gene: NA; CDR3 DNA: TGTGCCAGCAGCCCCCGGTGGGGGTTCATGAACACTGAAGCTTTCTTT; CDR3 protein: CASSPRWGFMNTEAFF
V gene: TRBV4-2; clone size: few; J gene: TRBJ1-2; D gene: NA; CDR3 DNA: TGTGCCAGCAGCTTGCGACCAGCGATTAACTATGGCTACACCTTC; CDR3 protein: CASSLRPAINYGYTF
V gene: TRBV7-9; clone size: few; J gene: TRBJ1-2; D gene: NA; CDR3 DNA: TGTGCCAGCAGACCCGGGACACCGTATGGCTACACCTTC; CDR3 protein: CASRPGTPYGYTF
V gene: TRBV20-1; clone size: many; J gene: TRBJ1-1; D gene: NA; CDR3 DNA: TGCAGTGCTAGGCAACTGAACACTGAAGCTTTCTTT; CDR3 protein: CSARQLNTEAFF
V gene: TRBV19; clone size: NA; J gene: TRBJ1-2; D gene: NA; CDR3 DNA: TGTGCCAGTAGTCCGCTAGTACCGGACCGAAGCTATGGCTACACCTTC; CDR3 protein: CASSPLVPDRSYGYTF
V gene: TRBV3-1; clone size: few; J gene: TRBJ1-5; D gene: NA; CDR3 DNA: TGTGCCAGCAGCCAAGGTGGACAGCGCCAGAATCAGCCCCAGCATTTT; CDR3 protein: CASSQGGQRQNQPQHF
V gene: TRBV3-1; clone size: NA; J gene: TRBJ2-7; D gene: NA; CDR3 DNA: TGTGCCAGCAGCCAATCTACGGCGTACGAGCAGTACTTC; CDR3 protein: CASSQSTAYEQYF
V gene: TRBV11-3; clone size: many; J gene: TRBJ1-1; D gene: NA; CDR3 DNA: TGTGCCAGCAGCCCAACACAGGTCCACACTGAAGCTTTCTTT; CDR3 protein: CASSPTQVHTEAFF
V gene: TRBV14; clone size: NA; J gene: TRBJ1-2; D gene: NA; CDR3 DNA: TGTGCCAGCAGCCATCAGAGGACTCTGGGGACGGACACCTTC; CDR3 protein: CASSHQRTLGTDTF
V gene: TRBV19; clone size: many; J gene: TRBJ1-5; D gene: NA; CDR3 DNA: TGTGCCAGTAGTCGGGACACATATAGCAATCAGCCCCAGCATTTT; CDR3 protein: CASSRDTYSNQPQHF
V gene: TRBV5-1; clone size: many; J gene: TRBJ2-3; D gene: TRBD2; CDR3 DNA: TGCGCCAGCAGCTTGGGTCAACTAGCGGGGCGTCCAGATACGCAGTATTTT; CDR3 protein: CASSLGQLAGRPDTQYF
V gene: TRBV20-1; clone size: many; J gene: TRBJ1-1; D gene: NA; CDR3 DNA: TGCAGTGCTAGGGAGACCGCTGAAGCTTTCTTT; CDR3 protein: CSARETAEAFF
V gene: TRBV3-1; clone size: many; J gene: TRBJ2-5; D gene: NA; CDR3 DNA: TGTGCCAGCAGCCATGTGCGAGGGATTCAAGAGACCCAGTACTTC; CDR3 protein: CASSHVRGIQETQYF
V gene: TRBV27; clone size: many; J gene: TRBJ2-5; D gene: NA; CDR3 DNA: TGTGCCAGCAGAACGATTTTTGGGGAGGAAGAGACCCAGTACTTC; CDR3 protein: CASRTIFGEEETQYF
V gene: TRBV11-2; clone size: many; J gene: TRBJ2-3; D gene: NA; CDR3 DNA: TGTGCCAGCAGCTATTATCCCGTCCTCACAGATACGCAGTATTTT; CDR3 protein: CASSYYPVLTDTQYF
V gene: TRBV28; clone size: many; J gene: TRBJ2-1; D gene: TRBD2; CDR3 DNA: TGTGCCAGCAGCCCAATAGCGGGCGCGGGTCGCAATGAGCAGTTCTTC; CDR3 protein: CASSPIAGAGRNEQFF
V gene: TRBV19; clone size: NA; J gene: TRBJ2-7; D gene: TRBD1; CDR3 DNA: TGTGCCAGTAGCGACCGACCCGGACAGGGGGCAGACGAGCAGTACTTC; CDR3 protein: CASSDRPGQGADEQYF
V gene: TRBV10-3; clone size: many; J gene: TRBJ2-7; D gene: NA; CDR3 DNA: TGTGCCATCAGATCAGGGGAGACTAACGAGCAGTACTTC; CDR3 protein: CAIRSGETNEQYF
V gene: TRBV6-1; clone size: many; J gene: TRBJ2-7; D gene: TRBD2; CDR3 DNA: TGTGCCAGCAGTTTCACCGGGACTAGCGGGCTCTCCTACGAGCAGTACTTC; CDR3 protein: CASSFTGTSGLSYEQYF
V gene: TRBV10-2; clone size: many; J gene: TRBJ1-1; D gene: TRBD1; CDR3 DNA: TGCGCCAGCAGGACAGACAGGGGGCGGAGCTTAGCTTTCTTT; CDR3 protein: CASRTDRGRSLAFF